This T cell receptor beta chain is drawn from a study of blood T cell repertoires in COVID-19. CDR1 is LNHDA and CDR2 is SQIVND in the germline V gene (reference sequence). Trimming shortened V by 7 bases and J by 2 bases, and 17 bases separated the two germline ends. The length of the CDR3 is 15 residues. The assay was immunoSEQ multiplex PCR, and TCRdb's table has in-frame clones only and misses some. The top ten clones hold less than 45% of a sample with 130,000 to 150,000 clones, 85% to 90% of them seen once. This clone appeared once. Material: peripheral blood. The chain couples TRBV19 to TRBJ1-2; possibly TRBD1 for D (6 bases). The TCR originated in a man in his fifties who had recovered from COVID-19. CDR3 sequence reads: CASTRDRQGNYGYTF. The CDR3 region has the DNA TGTGCCAGTACCCGGGACCGCCAGGGGAACTATGGCTACACCTTC.